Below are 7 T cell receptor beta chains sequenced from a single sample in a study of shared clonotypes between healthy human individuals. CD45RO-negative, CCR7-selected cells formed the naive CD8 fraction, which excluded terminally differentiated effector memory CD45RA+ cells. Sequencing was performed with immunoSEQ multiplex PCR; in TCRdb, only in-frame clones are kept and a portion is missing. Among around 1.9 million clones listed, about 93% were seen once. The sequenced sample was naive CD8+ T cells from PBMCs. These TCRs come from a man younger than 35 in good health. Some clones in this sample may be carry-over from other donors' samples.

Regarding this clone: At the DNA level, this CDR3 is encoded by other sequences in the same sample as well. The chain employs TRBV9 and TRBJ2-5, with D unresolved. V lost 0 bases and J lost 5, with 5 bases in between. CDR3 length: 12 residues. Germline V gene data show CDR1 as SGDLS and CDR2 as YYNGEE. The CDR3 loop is CASSVAGETQYF. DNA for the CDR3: TGTGCCAGCAGCGTAGCTGGCGAGACCCAGTACTTC.

The CDR3 protein is CASRSYGTGGWDTQYF. In nucleotides, the CDR3 is TGTGCCAGCAGATCGTACGGGACAGGGGGATGGGATACGCAGTATTTT. The chain carries TRBV27 and TRBJ2-3, with TRBD1 matching over 11 bases. Per germline, CDR1 MNHEY and CDR2 SMNVEV (reference sequence). CDR3 length equals 16 residues. Unmatched junction bases numbered 11, after V lost 6 bases and J lost 6 bases.

The CDR3 here is CASSRFVNEQFF. CDR3 sequence (DNA): TGTGCCAGTAGTAGGTTTGTTAATGAGCAGTTCTTC. The chain links TRBV19 to TRBJ2-1; D gene ambiguous. This CDR3 comprises 12 residues. V lost 4 bases and J lost 7, with 8 bases in between. Germline V lookup: CDR1 LNHDA, CDR2 SQIVND (reference sequence).

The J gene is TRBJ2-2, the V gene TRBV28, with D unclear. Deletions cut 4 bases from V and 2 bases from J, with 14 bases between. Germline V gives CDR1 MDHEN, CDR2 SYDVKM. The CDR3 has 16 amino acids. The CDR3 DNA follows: TGTGCCAGCAGTTCGAGTGGCAACCCCAACACCGGGGAGCTGTTTTTT. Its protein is CASSSSGNPNTGELFF.

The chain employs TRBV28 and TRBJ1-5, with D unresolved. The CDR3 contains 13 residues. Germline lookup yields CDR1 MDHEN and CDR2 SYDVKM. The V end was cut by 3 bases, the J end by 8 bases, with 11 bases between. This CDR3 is CASSFSFGEPQHF. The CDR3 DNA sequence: TGTGCCAGCAGTTTCTCTTTTGGCGAGCCCCAGCATTTT.

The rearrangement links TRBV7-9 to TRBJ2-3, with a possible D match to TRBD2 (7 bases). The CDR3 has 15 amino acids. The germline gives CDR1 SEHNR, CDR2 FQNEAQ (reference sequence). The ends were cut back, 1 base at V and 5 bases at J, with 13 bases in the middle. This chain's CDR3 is CASSLGGGTQDTQYF. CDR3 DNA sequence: TGTGCCAGCAGCTTAGGGGGAGGGACACAAGATACGCAGTATTTT.

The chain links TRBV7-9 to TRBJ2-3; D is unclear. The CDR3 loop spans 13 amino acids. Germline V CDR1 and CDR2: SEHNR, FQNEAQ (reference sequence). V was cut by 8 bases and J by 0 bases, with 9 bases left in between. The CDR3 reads CASEEPSTDTQYF. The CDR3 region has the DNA TGTGCCAGCGAGGAGCCTAGCACAGATACGCAGTATTTT.